This record concerns one T cell receptor beta chain sequence. This clone came up once. The antigen it recognizes is unknown. No quality values exist for individual bases; no much larger clone is one base distant. This sample was included in a study of shared clonotypes between healthy human individuals (TCRdb year 2020). General notes on the study: A couple of women and a few men aged 18 to 49 years were included in the cohort. For each donor, CD4 naive and CD4 memory were each given three plates, CD8 naive was given two plates, and CD8 memory was given one plate. To estimate repertoire size and how much clonotypes are shared between individuals, the study performed deep sequencing of blood TCR repertoires from roughly five healthy adults. To increase sequencing depth and limit assay-specific biases, different laboratories used diverse techniques to prepare libraries and sequence TCR repertoires. Each donor's leukapheresis produced roughly between roughly 0.94 and 9.5 billion PBMCs. On the study overall, not on this receptor specifically: Clonotypes shared by all four sorted-subset donors showed higher generation probabilities than non-shared clonotypes. Even with the large sequencing depth, rarefaction of the sorted-subset datasets indicated that sequencing was incomplete. Sampling was restricted to blood, and TCR repertoires in tissue are likely to differ from TCR repertoires in blood. Across a few donors, around 5% of naive CD4, roughly 3.5% of naive CD8, about 2.3% of memory CD4, and over 0.35% of memory CD8 clonotypes were shared. Pairwise subsampling indicated that sequencing depth was expected to affect the degree of clonotype sharing among donors. Naive subsets generally had larger estimated clonotype richness than memory subsets did. Because the study included a small number of donors, the genetic and exposure-history diversity represented was limited.

CDR1 MDHEN and CDR2 SYDVKM were looked up in the germline V gene. Inclusive of the bounding cysteine and phenylalanine, the CDR3 is 14 residues long. The read is trimmed to its CDR3 DNA, 42 bases read in frame from base 1. V and J are truncated by 3 bases and 0 bases respectively, leaving an intervening sequence of 8 bases. CD8 naive samples were obtained by positive selection for CCR7 among CD45RO-negative cells, yielding a CD45RA+CCR7+ population from which TemRA cells were excluded. The donors were healthy, HIV-negative adults with no recently reported acute infections or vaccinations. Every donor was a Caucasian adult residing in Nashville, Tennessee, USA. Blood was obtained by leukapheresis, after which PBMCs were separated by Ficoll-Histopaque density gradient centrifugation and cryopreserved in liquid nitrogen vapor phase. Purity and quantity of every magnetically sorted T cell population were checked by analytical flow cytometry. Genomic DNA was isolated from every sorted fraction and measured by UV absorbance on a Nanodrop 2000c.

Using the deep immunoSEQ assay, multiplex PCR amplified TCR CDR3 regions from genomic DNA. Extracted genomic DNA from each cell subset was spread evenly across all wells of several immunoSEQ 96-well plates, with each plate serving as a replicate. Each replicate PCR for sorted subsets received about 200 ng genomic DNA, equal to about 30,000 T cell genomes. Purified libraries were measured with a Qubit 3.0 fluorometer, size-checked on a Bioanalyzer 2100, and measured again with the KAPA Library Quantification kit. Each immunoSEQ 96-well plate was sequenced on its own single-read 150-cycle Illumina NextSeq 550 flow cell. In the paper's pipeline: Because the immunoSEQ output held only junctional sequences and lacked quality scores, the filtering could not match the filtering applied to full-length reads. To assign V/J genes and CDR3, sequences were annotated against IMGT germline references using PyIR, a Python wrapper for IgBLAST v1.9. Reads were filtered out if the reads had weak V/J assignments (E-value above 1e-6), no CDR3, stop codons, out-of-frame junctions, or ambiguous translated residues. A V3J clonotype was defined by an identical inferred V gene, J gene, and CDR3 amino acid sequence. To compute the percentage overlap between repertoires, the number of shared unique clonotypes was divided by the size of the smaller repertoire. Three approaches were used to assess repertoire richness: RTK rarefaction, the Chao1 estimator, and Recon v2.1 estimates of unobserved clonotypes. Generation probabilities for all TCRbeta clonotypes obtained by the gDNA method from a handful of donors were computed using OLGA. The table was pulled from immuneACCESS by TCRdb, which kept in-frame rearrangements only. Such tables lose some clones; where checked, under half of the loss comes from unresolved V genes, and the rest has no known cause. V and J calls and clone size are those listed in that table; D and trimming were worked out from the DNA. The sample table contains millions of clones; only one count was recorded for about 93% of them. Clones ranked in the top ten supply around 1.7% of the sample.

Material for sequencing was naive CD8+ T cells from PBMCs. The cell subset or site label, as the study defines it: CD45RA+CCR7+. The sequence joins TRBV28 to TRBJ1-1, with no reliable assignment of the D segment. This clonotype was obtained from a man aged 18-30 years in good health. Some clones in this sample may be carry-over from other donors' samples. The CDR3 region reads CASSFGPVNTEAFF. The DNA is as follows: TGTGCCAGCAGTTTTGGGCCGGTGAACACTGAAGCTTTCTTT.